What follows describes a single TCR beta chain. Its target is unknown. Genomic DNA, the template, was used for profiling of the TCR beta VDJ and CDR3. One entry per CDR3 protein results from TCRdb running MiXCR on the reads. The sample includes 150,000 to 200,000 distinct CDR3 sequences, around half of them seen just once. The sample belongs to a study of CD8+CD57+ T cells in acquired aplastic anemia. Overall study results and limits: Roughly 30 CD8+ CDR3 sequences occurred in both the patients and the controls.

Patients chosen for sequencing had CD8+CD57+ cells that had expanded, as shown by flow cytometry. V lost 0 bases and J lost 9, with 23 bases in between. CDR1 SGHVS and CDR2 FQNEAQ come from the germline V gene. CDR3 size: 17 residues. Input material: sorted CD4+, CD8+, or CD8+CD57+ T cells (not recorded which) from PBMCs. The chain has TRBV7-8 and TRBJ2-5; a possible D gene is TRBD2 (6 bases). This sequence originates from a human donor with aplastic anemia. The CDR3 spells CASSLAGTSGGLGSQYF. DNA for the CDR3: TGTGCCAGCAGCTTAGCGGGGACTTCGGGCGGGCTAGGGTCCCAGTACTTC.